This T cell receptor (beta chain) is from a study of blood T cell repertoires in COVID-19. TCRdb's copy holds only in-frame clones and misses some; the assay was immunoSEQ multiplex PCR. This table holds about 100,000 clones, approximately 89% found once. The junction had 15 bases not matched to a gene; V was cut back by 3 bases and J by 8 bases. Looked up from germline, CDR1 is LNHDA and CDR2 is SQIVND (reference sequence). The length of the CDR3 is 17 residues. The TCR sequence derives from a man in his forties or fifties with active COVID-19. The chain is built from TRBV19 and TRBJ2-1; 8 bases map to TRBD2. The sample taken for sequencing was peripheral blood. The CDR3, as DNA: TGTGCCAGTAGTATTTCCGACGGGAGGGCCTCTGGGGATGAGCAGTTCTTC. It translates to CASSISDGRASGDEQFF. Variable domain in full (rest from reference TRBV19 and TRBJ2-1): DGGITQSPKYLFRKEGQNVTLSCEQNLNHDAMYWYRQDPGQGLRLIYYSQIVNDFQKGDIAEGYSVSREKKESFPLTVTSAQKNPTAFYLCASSISDGRASGDEQFFGPGTRLTVL.